The 17 T cell receptor beta chains given below trace back to one sample, sequenced in a study of blood T cell repertoires in COVID-19. Sequencing was performed with immunoSEQ multiplex PCR; in TCRdb, only in-frame clones are kept and a portion is missing. The sample shows under 450,000 clones, approximately 90% of them seen only once. Sequencing was carried out using peripheral blood. Receptors originate from a woman aged 45 to 65 with COVID-19, enrolled during active disease.

The chain employs TRBV19 and TRBJ1-5; 10 bases are a match to TRBD1. After removal of 5 bases from V and 2 bases from J, the junction contained 12 bases not matched to a gene. This CDR3 has 18 residues. Germline V gene lookup returns CDR1 LNHDA and CDR2 SQIVND (reference sequence). CDR3 sequence (DNA): TGTGCCAGTAGTTCGCGGGACAGGGGAATTTTCGGCAATCAGCCCCAGCATTTT. Protein sequence: CASSSRDRGIFGNQPQHF.

The gene calls are TRBV30 and TRBJ1-1, with D maybe TRBD1 (6 bases). This CDR3 is 14 amino acids long. Germline CDR1 GTSNPN, CDR2 SVGIG (reference sequence). V was clipped by 4 bases and J by 1 base, with 13 bases between them. This CDR3 reads CAWMTFRGNTEAFF. CDR3 nucleotides: TGTGCCTGGATGACCTTCAGGGGGAACACTGAAGCTTTCTTT.

The gene calls are TRBV7-9 and TRBJ2-7, with a possible D match to TRBD2 (6 bases). CDR3 length: 16 residues. Trimming pared 2 bases from V and 2 bases from J, leaving 16 bases between. Germline V CDR1 and CDR2: SEHNR, FQNEAQ (reference sequence). CDR3 region: CASSLKEAGRTYEQYF. CDR3 in DNA: TGTGCCAGCAGCTTAAAGGAGGCGGGGCGCACCTACGAGCAGTACTTC.

This clone was detected only once. V usage is TRBV18 and J usage is TRBJ2-7; D is perhaps TRBD2 (6 bases). CDR3 length: 15 residues. V lost 6 bases, J lost 4 bases, and 19 bases lay in between. CDR1 is KGHSH, CDR2 LQKENI, per germline. The CDR3 here is CASSPNGGPLYEQYF. The DNA for the CDR3 is TGTGCCAGCTCCCCAAACGGGGGACCACTTTACGAGCAGTACTTC.

The chain couples TRBV9 to TRBJ2-3; D remains unclear. V was shortened by 3 bases and J by 2 bases, with 7 bases between the two germline ends. The CDR3 runs 13 residues. Germline values: CDR1 SGDLS, CDR2 YYNGEE. The CDR3 DNA sequence: TGTGCCAGCAGCGCGAGTCTCACAGATACGCAGTATTTT. As protein: CASSASLTDTQYF.

The chain couples TRBV19 to TRBJ1-2, with D unresolved. Trimming removed 3 bases from V and 2 bases from J, with 10 bases in between. The CDR3 extends over 14 amino acids. Germline V gives CDR1 LNHDA, CDR2 SQIVND (reference sequence). Here the CDR3 reads CASSMEQSNYGYTF. The CDR3 coding sequence is TGTGCCAGTAGTATGGAACAGTCGAACTATGGCTACACCTTC.

Remarks on this clone: A read error may account for a junction end that differs from germline. The V call is TRBV6-6, the J call TRBJ2-7; D not certain. The CDR3 contains 14 residues. The V gene's germline CDR1 is MNHNY and CDR2 SVGAGI (reference sequence). The CDR3: CASSYTASSYEQYF. CDR3 coding DNA: TGTGCCAGCAGTTACACAGCAAGCTCCTACGAGCAGTACTTT.

V usage is TRBV11-2 and J usage is TRBJ1-5, with a possible D match to TRBD1 (5 bases). The CDR3 contains 14 residues. V gave up 1 base and J gave up 7 bases, with 11 bases separating them. The germline gives CDR1 SGHAT, CDR2 FQNNGV. Written as DNA, the CDR3 is TGTGCCAGCAGCTTAGGGCTCCCAGGGCAGCCCCAGCATTTT. Translated, it gives CASSLGLPGQPQHF.

V usage is TRBV30 and J usage is TRBJ1-4; 10 bases match TRBD1. The CDR3 runs to 16 residues. V lost 2 bases and J lost 8; bases outside the gene matches: 11. The germline CDR1 and CDR2 sequences are GTSNPN and SVGIG (reference sequence). Here the CDR3 DNA reads TGTGCCTGGAGTAACAACGACAGGGGGCGAGGGGAAAAACTGTTTTTT. Residues: CAWSNNDRGRGEKLFF.

CDR3 amino acids: CASSLKETSGTDTQYF. CDR3 nucleotides: TGTGCCAGCAGTTTAAAGGAAACTAGCGGCACAGATACGCAGTATTTT. V and J are TRBV27 and TRBJ2-3; the match to TRBD2 covers 7 bases. V gave up 2 bases and J gave up 1 base; unmatched junction bases: 6. Looked up from germline, CDR1 is MNHEY and CDR2 is SMNVEV (reference sequence). This CDR3 has 16 residues.

The genes are TRBV10-2 and TRBJ1-2; 7 bases align to TRBD1. Germline V gene lookup returns CDR1 WSHSY and CDR2 SAAADI. The CDR3 covers 15 residues. V dropped 4 bases and J dropped 8; count of bases not matched to a gene: 13. CDR3 DNA sequence: TGCGCCAGCAGTGGTACAGGGGAGAGGATTTACGGCTACACCTTC. It encodes CASSGTGERIYGYTF.

CDR3 sequence reads: CASSRGQGNEQFF. CDR3 nucleotide sequence: TGTGCCAGCAGTCGGGGACAGGGGAATGAGCAGTTCTTC. This chain uses TRBV12-3 or TRBV12-4 with TRBJ2-1; 10 bases agree with TRBD1. The CDR3 is made up of 13 amino acids. V was pared by 5 bases and J by 7 bases, with 2 bases of the junction left unmatched.

This chain joins TRBV7-8 and TRBJ1-2; 12 bases match TRBD1. The germline V gene has CDR1 SGHVS and CDR2 FQNEAQ. With 5 bases clipped from V and 0 bases from J, the junction kept 7 bases outside the gene matches. The CDR3 has 17 amino acids. The CDR3 loop reads CASSPGTGGRANYGYTF. The CDR3 region has the DNA TGTGCCAGCAGCCCGGGGACAGGGGGCAGAGCTAACTATGGCTACACCTTC.

The rearrangement joins TRBV19 to TRBJ1-1; TRBD1 is a possible D gene (6 bases). V lost 7 bases and J 2 bases, leaving 23 bases between the germline ends. The CDR3 is 17 residues long. CDR1 is LNHDA, CDR2 SQIVND, per germline (reference sequence). CDR3: CASITLKTGTRNTEAFF. DNA for the CDR3: TGTGCCAGTATTACCCTCAAGACCGGGACACGAAACACTGAAGCTTTCTTT. Full variable domain (outside the CDR3, taken from reference TRBV19 and TRBJ1-1): DGGITQSPKYLFRKEGQNVTLSCEQNLNHDAMYWYRQDPGQGLRLIYYSQIVNDFQKGDIAEGYSVSREKKESFPLTVTSAQKNPTAFYLCASITLKTGTRNTEAFFGQGTRLTVV.

This sequence joins TRBV5-1 and TRBJ2-3; perhaps TRBD1 as D (6 bases). The CDR3 runs to 15 residues. Germline loops: CDR1 SGHRS, CDR2 YFSETQ. V lost 0 bases and J 3 bases, leaving 11 bases between the germline ends. This CDR3 reads CASSLARTETDTQYF. The CDR3 bases are TGCGCCAGCAGCTTGGCCAGGACAGAAACAGATACGCAGTATTTT.

This clone was picked up one time. The J gene is TRBJ2-7, the V gene TRBV29-1; TRBD1 might be the D (6 bases). Trimming left V 4 bases short and J 2 bases short, with 6 bases between. Germline V gives CDR1 SQVTM, CDR2 ANQGSEA. The CDR3 length is 11 residues. The CDR3 DNA sequence: TGCAGCGTTGGGACAGCCTACGAGCAGTACTTC. Translating it yields CSVGTAYEQYF.

This clone appeared a single time. The chain uses TRBV27 and TRBJ1-5; possible D gene TRBD1, 6 bases. Germline assignment: CDR1 MNHEY and CDR2 SMNVEV (reference sequence). The CDR3 has 15 amino acids. The V and J ends lost 4 bases and 5 bases respectively, with 15 bases between them. CDR3 sequence: CASSWGHEGDQPQHF. CDR3 nucleotides: TGTGCCAGCAGTTGGGGACACGAGGGAGATCAGCCCCAGCATTTT.